This TCR beta chain came from a study of T cells in Graves' hyperthyroidism and ophthalmopathy. There were TCR beta CDR3 regions amplified from RNA transcripts. An initial round of RT-PCR targeting the TCR CDR3 relied on the HTBI primer set. TCRdb independently ran MiXCR on the multiplex PCR reads; one entry per CDR3 protein. The sample yields about 180,000 distinct CDR3 sequences, 15% to 20% seen once. Germline V gives CDR1 SGHAT, CDR2 FQNNGV. The junction had 9 bases not matched to a gene; V was cut back by 3 bases and J by 4 bases. The CDR3 is 16 residues long. This clonotype was seen ten or more times.

Specimen: blood. The chain combines TRBV11-2 with TRBJ1-2; TRBD1 agrees at 9 bases. The origin of this receptor is a woman between 50 and 59 years old with Graves' hyperthyroidism. The CDR3: CASSFTRTGVSYGYTF. The DNA for the CDR3 is TGTGCCAGCAGCTTTACCCGGACAGGGGTGTCCTATGGCTACACCTTC. The whole variable domain, remainder taken from reference TRBV11-2 and TRBJ1-2, is EAGVAQSPRYKIIEKRQSVAFWCNPISGHATLYWYQQILGQGPKLLIQFQNNGVVDDSQLPKDRFSAERLKGVDSTLKIQPAKLEDSAVYLCASSFTRTGVSYGYTFGSGTRLTVV.